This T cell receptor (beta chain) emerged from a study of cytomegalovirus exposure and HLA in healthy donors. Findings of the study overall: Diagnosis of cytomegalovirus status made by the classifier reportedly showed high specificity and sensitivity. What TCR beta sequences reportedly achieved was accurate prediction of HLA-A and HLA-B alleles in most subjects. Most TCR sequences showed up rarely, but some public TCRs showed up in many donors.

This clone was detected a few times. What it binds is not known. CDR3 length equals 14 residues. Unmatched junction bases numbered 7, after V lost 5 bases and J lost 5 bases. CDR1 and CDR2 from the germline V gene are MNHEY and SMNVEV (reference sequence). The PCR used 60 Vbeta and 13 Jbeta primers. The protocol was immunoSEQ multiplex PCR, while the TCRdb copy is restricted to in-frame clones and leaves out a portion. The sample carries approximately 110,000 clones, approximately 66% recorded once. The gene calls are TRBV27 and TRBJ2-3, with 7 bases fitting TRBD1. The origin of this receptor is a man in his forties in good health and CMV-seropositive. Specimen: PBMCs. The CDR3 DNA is TGTGCCAGCAGTCGACAGGGCCGTCAAGATACGCAGTATTTT. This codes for CASSRQGRQDTQYF.